Below are 30 T cell receptor beta chains sequenced from a single sample in a study of blood T cell repertoires in COVID-19. Assay used: immunoSEQ multiplex PCR; TCRdb lists only in-frame clones, some missing. The sample contains some 250,000 clones, over 65% of which appear only once. Material for sequencing was peripheral blood. These receptors all stem from a woman over 75 with acute or convalescent COVID-19.

This clone has just one count. This chain uses TRBV3-1 (or the pseudogene TRBV3-2) with TRBJ2-1; 8 bases line up with TRBD2. Looked up from germline, CDR1 is LGHDT and CDR2 is YNNKEL (reference sequence). Germline trimming cut 1 base from V and 9 bases from J; bases unmatched to any gene: 5. There are 14 residues in the CDR3. The CDR3 region is CASSQGRAGGEQFF. The CDR3 DNA reads as TGTGCCAGCAGCCAAGGTCGGGCGGGGGGTGAGCAGTTCTTC.

The table lists this clone with a count of one. V usage is TRBV6-4 and J usage is TRBJ2-3; no clear D. The length of the CDR3 is 15 residues. The germline V gene has CDR1 MRHNA and CDR2 SNTAGT. The germline V and J ends were trimmed by 8 bases and 5 bases, with 20 bases remaining between them. CDR3 loop: CASPPAPDSGDTQYF. Here the CDR3 DNA reads TGTGCCAGCCCTCCCGCCCCGGATTCGGGAGATACGCAGTATTTT.

The chain recombines TRBV29-1 with TRBJ2-1; TRBD2 matches at 8 bases. The CDR3 consists of 15 residues. CDR1 is SQVTM and CDR2 is ANQGSEA in the germline V gene. J was trimmed by 3 bases and V by 5 bases; bases with no gene match: 9. The CDR3 DNA sequence: TGCAGCGTTCAAAGGAGCGGGAGCCTCTACAATGAGCAGTTCTTC. This encodes CSVQRSGSLYNEQFF.

About this clone: A much larger clone lies a single base off, so this may be a read error. The J gene is TRBJ2-2, the V gene TRBV7-9; TRBD2 is a possible D gene (6 bases). The germline gives CDR1 SEHNR, CDR2 FQNEAQ (reference sequence). The V and J ends lost 5 bases and 0 bases respectively, with 10 bases between them. This CDR3 has 15 residues. The CDR3 spells CASSPRLANTGELFF. CDR3 DNA sequence: TGTGCCAGCAGCCCCCGACTAGCGAACACCGGGGAGCTGTTTTTT.

The rearrangement uses TRBV6-2 or TRBV6-3 and TRBJ2-1; 11 positions agree with TRBD2. The CDR3 length is 15 residues. CDR1 MNHEY and CDR2 SVGEGT come from the germline V gene. V dropped 5 bases and J dropped 9; count of bases not matched to a gene: 9. This CDR3 reads CASSNLAGGAIEQFF. CDR3 sequence (DNA): TGTGCCAGCAGTAACCTAGCGGGAGGAGCAATTGAGCAGTTCTTC.

This clone was detected only a few times. The chain combines TRBV6-5 with TRBJ1-5; D perhaps matches TRBD1 (5 bases). V was trimmed by 3 bases and J by 4 bases, leaving 10 bases between them. The CDR3 consists of 14 residues. CDR1 and CDR2 (germline): MNHEY, SVGAGI. The CDR3 sequence is CASSYSPGNQPQHF. The DNA of the CDR3 is TGTGCCAGCAGTTATTCGCCAGGGAATCAGCCCCAGCATTTT.

This clone was counted many times. The chain combines TRBV12-3 or TRBV12-4 with TRBJ2-7; D gene unclear. The V end was cut by 6 bases, the J end by 3 bases, with 6 bases between. The CDR3 sequence is 11 residues long. The CDR3 is CASRANYEQYF. CDR3 sequence (DNA): TGTGCCAGCAGAGCTAACTACGAGCAGTACTTC.

This chain joins TRBV2 and TRBJ1-2, with TRBD1 matching 8 bases. Trimming at V came to 7 bases and at J to 3 bases, leaving 10 bases not matched to a gene. Germline CDR1 reads SNHLY; CDR2 reads FYNNEI. The CDR3 contains 15 residues. CDR3 protein: CASKARGLLDYGYTF. The CDR3, as DNA: TGTGCCAGCAAGGCCAGGGGGCTTCTTGACTATGGCTACACCTTC.

This clone occurred many times. The chain recombines TRBV3-1 (or the pseudogene TRBV3-2) with TRBJ2-1; unclear D gene. The CDR3 contains 13 residues. Germline V lookup: CDR1 LGHDT, CDR2 YNNKEL (reference sequence). V lost 2 bases and J 9 bases, leaving 11 bases between the germline ends. The CDR3 loop reads CASSQSVTLEQFF. The CDR3 DNA reads as TGTGCCAGCAGCCAAAGCGTTACACTTGAGCAGTTCTTC.

A single count supports this clone. V gene TRBV14 combines with J gene TRBJ1-2, with 11 bases aligning to TRBD1. CDR3 length: 15 amino acids. Germline-derived CDR1 and CDR2 are SGHDN and FVKESK. V was clipped by 4 bases and J by 3 bases; unmatched bases: 4. In nucleotides, the CDR3 is TGTGCCAGCAGCCGATTGGGACAGGGGGACTATGGCTACACCTTC. This encodes CASSRLGQGDYGYTF. The full variable domain, in which reference TRBV14 and TRBJ1-2 provide the parts outside the CDR3, is EAGVTQFPSHSVIEKGQTVTLRCDPISGHDNLYWYRRVMGKEIKFLLHFVKESKQDESGMPNNRFLAERTGGTYSTLKVQPAELEDSGVYFCASSRLGQGDYGYTFGSGTRLTVV.

This sequence joins TRBV5-1 and TRBJ1-6, with D uncertain. Germline CDR1 reads SGHRS; CDR2 reads YFSETQ. The ends were cut back, 0 bases at V and 0 bases at J, with 13 bases in the middle. This CDR3 has 18 amino acids. The chain's CDR3 is CASSLAPVGSSYNSPLHF. CDR3 DNA: TGCGCCAGCAGCTTGGCCCCGGTGGGGAGCTCCTATAATTCACCCCTCCACTTT.

Written as DNA, the CDR3 is TGTGCCTGGGCTAGCCCCCGACATCAGCCCCAGCATTTT. Encoded protein: CAWASPRHQPQHF. The chain couples TRBV30 to TRBJ1-5; D is undetermined. CDR1 and CDR2 from the germline V gene are GTSNPN and SVGIG (reference sequence). V lost 5 bases and J 5 bases, leaving 13 bases between the germline ends. The CDR3 is made up of 13 amino acids. The whole variable domain, filled in from reference TRBV30 and TRBJ1-5, reads SQTIHQWPATLVQPVGSPLSLECTVEGTSNPNLYWYRQAAGRGLQLLFYSVGIGQISSEVPQNLSASRPQDRQFILSSKKLLLSDSGFYLCAWASPRHQPQHFGDGTRLSIL.

V is TRBV27 and J is TRBJ1-6; D possibly corresponds to TRBD1 (6 bases). V lost 5 bases and J lost 0, with 23 bases in between. The length of the CDR3 is 20 residues. Germline-derived CDR1 and CDR2 are MNHEY and SMNVEV (reference sequence). For the CDR3, the DNA is TGTGCCAGCAGTCTTTCTATTCCGACAATAGGGGGCTCCTATAATTCACCCCTCCACTTT. Protein: CASSLSIPTIGGSYNSPLHF.

This clone was seen ten or more times. The V gene is TRBV6-5, the J gene TRBJ2-6; D unclear. V lost 2 bases and J lost 2, with 10 bases in between. The CDR3 sequence is 16 residues long. Germline CDR1 MNHEY, CDR2 SVGAGI. CDR3 sequence (DNA): TGTGCCAGCAGTTACGCAGACTCAGCTGGGGCCAACGTCCTGACTTTC. Translating it yields CASSYADSAGANVLTF.

The chain combines TRBV21-1 with TRBJ2-5; TRBD1 reflects the table's D call only, with no check against the DNA. TRBV21-1 is annotated as a pseudogene. CDR3 length: 13 amino acids. This CDR3 is CASSIYRSETQYF. Written as DNA, the CDR3 is TGTGCCAGCAGCATCTACAGGTCTGAGACCCAGTACTTC.

The rearrangement uses TRBV7-8 and TRBJ1-1; D unclear. Trimming took 3 bases from V and 5 from J, leaving 7 bases between them. Germline V lookup: CDR1 SGHVS, CDR2 FQNEAQ. The length of the CDR3 is 12 residues. The CDR3 spells CASSFPGTEAFF. Here the CDR3 DNA reads TGTGCCAGCAGCTTTCCGGGGACTGAAGCTTTCTTT.

This clone was found a few times. Here the CDR3 reads CASSGTGGIYEQYF. The CDR3 DNA is TGTGCCAGCAGTGGGACAGGGGGGATCTACGAGCAGTACTTC. The J gene is TRBJ2-7, the V gene TRBV2, with 10 nucleotides matching TRBD1. The trim removed 4 bases at V and 3 bases at J, leaving 3 bases unmatched. The germline V gene encodes CDR1 SNHLY and CDR2 FYNNEI. The CDR3 contains 14 residues.

The chain recombines TRBV4-1 with TRBJ2-7; 12 bases align to TRBD1. Looked up from germline, CDR1 is MGHRA and CDR2 is YSYEKL. The CDR3 totals 19 residues. With 4 bases clipped from V and 1 base from J, the junction kept 14 bases outside the gene matches. The CDR3 DNA reads as TGCGCCAGCAGCCGGGGACAGGGGGCCCTCCTGGTAGGGTCCTACGAGCAGTACTTC. Its translation is CASSRGQGALLVGSYEQYF.

The chain recombines TRBV6-5 with TRBJ2-2; 10 nucleotides line up with TRBD2. This CDR3 spans 14 amino acids. CDR1 is MNHEY and CDR2 is SVGAGI in the germline V gene. V lost 8 bases and J lost 5; bases outside the gene matches: 5. The CDR3 DNA is TGTGCCAGCTCCCGTAGCGGGGGGACCGGGGAGCTGTTTTTT. Translation: CASSRSGGTGELFF.

The V and J genes are TRBV11-1 and TRBJ2-1; the D is unclear. Trimming pared 3 bases from V and 2 bases from J, leaving 11 bases between. CDR3 size: 15 residues. Germline loops: CDR1 SGHAT, CDR2 FQDESV (reference sequence). CDR3 sequence (DNA): TGTGCCAGCAGCTTTCTCCTTGGCCCCTACAATGAGCAGTTCTTC. This encodes CASSFLLGPYNEQFF.

The J gene is TRBJ1-4, the V gene TRBV7-2; 7 bases fit TRBD1. Trimming cost V 3 bases and J 8 bases; bases outside gene matches: 15. CDR3 length equals 17 residues. Germline V lookup: CDR1 SGHTA, CDR2 FQGNSA. CDR3 loop: CASSLGENKGAKEKLFF. CDR3 DNA sequence: TGTGCCAGCAGCTTGGGAGAGAATAAGGGGGCGAAGGAAAAACTGTTTTTT.

J is TRBJ2-3 and V is TRBV19, with TRBD1 as a possible D gene (6 bases). This CDR3 spans 16 amino acids. V was clipped by 5 bases and J by 1 base, with 16 bases between them. CDR1 is LNHDA and CDR2 is SQIVND in the germline V gene (reference sequence). CDR3 nucleotide sequence: TGTGCCAGTAGTTCACGGACAGCCCCTGGCACAGATACGCAGTATTTT. Protein: CASSSRTAPGTDTQYF.

The genes are TRBV5-1 and TRBJ1-1; TRBD1 might be the D (5 bases). Trimming stripped 3 bases from V and 0 bases from J, with 12 bases between. This CDR3 region has 15 residues. Germline assignment: CDR1 SGHRS and CDR2 YFSETQ. Here the CDR3 DNA reads TGCGCCAGCAGCTGGTCGGGGGGAATGAACACTGAAGCTTTCTTT. Translated, it gives CASSWSGGMNTEAFF.

The V call is TRBV7-9, the J call TRBJ1-2; D is ambiguous. Trimming pared 2 bases from V and 6 bases from J, leaving 10 bases between. This CDR3 comprises 13 residues. CDR1 and CDR2 (germline): SEHNR, FQNEAQ (reference sequence). The CDR3 region has the DNA TGTGCCAGCAGCTTATTGGGCGACGATGGCTACACCTTC. It specifies CASSLLGDDGYTF.

The CDR3 reads CASSLSGAGRSPLHF. The CDR3 region has the DNA TGCGCCAGCAGCTTATCAGGGGCAGGGCGATCACCCCTCCACTTT. The chain combines TRBV5-1 with TRBJ1-6; possible D gene TRBD1, 6 bases. Germline assignment: CDR1 SGHRS and CDR2 YFSETQ. V shed 2 bases and J shed 10 bases, with 16 bases lying between them. The CDR3 spans 15 residues.

V is TRBV12-3 or TRBV12-4 and J is TRBJ2-1; a possible D gene is TRBD1 (5 bases). The CDR3 is made up of 13 amino acids. Trimming shortened V by 4 bases and J by 7 bases, and 11 bases separated the two germline ends. The CDR3 loop reads CASSSHRRNEQFF. The DNA of the CDR3 is TGTGCCAGCAGTTCTCACAGGCGGAATGAGCAGTTCTTC.

The gene calls are TRBV19 and TRBJ1-3, with a weak D call TRBD1 (5 bases). The CDR3 spans 15 residues. The V and J ends lost 3 bases and 1 base respectively, with 10 bases between them. Germline V CDR1 and CDR2: LNHDA, SQIVND (reference sequence). The CDR3 bases are TGTGCCAGTAGTATCATGGGGCAATCTGGAAACACCATATATTTT. It translates to CASSIMGQSGNTIYF. The full variable domain, its missing parts supplied by reference TRBV19 and TRBJ1-3, is DGGITQSPKYLFRKEGQNVTLSCEQNLNHDAMYWYRQDPGQGLRLIYYSQIVNDFQKGDIAEGYSVSREKKESFPLTVTSAQKNPTAFYLCASSIMGQSGNTIYFGEGSWLTVV.

This clone was counted a few times. This rearrangement joins TRBV5-1 to TRBJ1-2, with TRBD1 matching 9 bases. V lost 4 bases and J lost 8; bases outside the gene matches: 6. The CDR3 extends over 13 amino acids. Germline assignment: CDR1 SGHRS and CDR2 YFSETQ. As DNA, the CDR3 is TGCGCCAGCAGCCCCACAGGGGGCGAAGGCTACACCTTC. It encodes CASSPTGGEGYTF.

This rearrangement joins TRBV7-9 to TRBJ1-6; no clear D gene. Trimming stripped 5 bases from V and 8 bases from J, with 10 bases between. Germline lookup yields CDR1 SEHNR and CDR2 FQNEAQ (reference sequence). The CDR3 contains 13 residues. The CDR3 reads CASSPLSDSPLHF. The CDR3 region has the DNA TGTGCCAGCAGCCCCCTTTCTGATTCACCCCTCCACTTT.

The chain combines TRBV14 with TRBJ2-5, with D perhaps matching TRBD1 (6 bases). Per germline, CDR1 SGHDN and CDR2 FVKESK. This CDR3 spans 14 amino acids. The ends were cut back, 4 bases at V and 3 bases at J, with 12 bases in the middle. For the CDR3, the DNA is TGTGCCAGCAGCCCCCGGACAGAAGAAGAGACCCAGTACTTC. It codes for CASSPRTEEETQYF.